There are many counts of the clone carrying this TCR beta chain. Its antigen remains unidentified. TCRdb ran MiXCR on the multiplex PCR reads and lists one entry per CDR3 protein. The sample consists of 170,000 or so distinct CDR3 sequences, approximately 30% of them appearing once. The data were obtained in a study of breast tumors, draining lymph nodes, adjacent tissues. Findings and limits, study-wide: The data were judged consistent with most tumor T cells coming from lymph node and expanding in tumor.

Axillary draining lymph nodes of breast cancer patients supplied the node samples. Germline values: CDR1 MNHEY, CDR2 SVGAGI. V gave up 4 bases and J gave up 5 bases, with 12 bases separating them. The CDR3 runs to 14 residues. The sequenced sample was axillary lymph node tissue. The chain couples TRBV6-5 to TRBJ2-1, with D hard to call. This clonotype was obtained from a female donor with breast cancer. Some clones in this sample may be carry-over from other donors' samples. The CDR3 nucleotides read TGTGCCAGCAGTTCGCCTGGCCTTAACAATGAGCAGTTCTTC. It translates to CASSSPGLNNEQFF.